This T cell receptor (beta chain) was observed in a study of cytomegalovirus exposure and HLA in healthy donors. Study-wide context: Roughly 77 million unique TCRs from HLA-typed donors made up an early data release.

Overall study findings and caveats: Earlier analysis looked at TCR beta V segments, and most were productive about 87% or about 30% of the time. A later analysis reported that several of the most significant clusters appeared to be linked to common viral pathogens, among them Epstein-Barr virus.

In germline, CDR1 is KGHSH, CDR2 LQKENI. J lost 6 bases, V lost 5 bases, and 10 bases had no gene match. The CDR3 loop spans 15 amino acids. Concerning this clone: Antigen unknown.

Both 60 Vbeta primers and 13 Jbeta primers went into the PCR. The protocol was immunoSEQ multiplex PCR, while the TCRdb copy is restricted to in-frame clones and leaves out a portion. The sample lists about 160,000 clones, about three quarters occurring once. Sequences were obtained from PBMCs. This chain links TRBV18 with TRBJ1-5; 7 bases are shared with TRBD1. The receptor comes from a woman aged 40-49 years in good health and CMV-seropositive. This CDR3 is CASSSSGGPSQPQHF. CDR3 coding DNA: TGTGCCAGCTCATCCTCAGGGGGACCCAGTCAGCCCCAGCATTTT.